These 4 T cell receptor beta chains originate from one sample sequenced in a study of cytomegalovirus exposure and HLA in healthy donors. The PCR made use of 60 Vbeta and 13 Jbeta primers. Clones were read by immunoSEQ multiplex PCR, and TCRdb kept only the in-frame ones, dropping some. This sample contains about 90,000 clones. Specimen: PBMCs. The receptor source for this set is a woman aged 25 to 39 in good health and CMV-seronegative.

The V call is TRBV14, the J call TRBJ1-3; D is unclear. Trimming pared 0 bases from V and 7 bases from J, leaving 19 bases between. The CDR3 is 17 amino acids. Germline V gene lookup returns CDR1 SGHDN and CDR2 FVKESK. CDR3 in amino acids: CASSQDRFSSGGNTIYF. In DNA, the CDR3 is TGTGCCAGCAGCCAAGACCGTTTCTCTTCCGGCGGGAACACCATATATTTT.

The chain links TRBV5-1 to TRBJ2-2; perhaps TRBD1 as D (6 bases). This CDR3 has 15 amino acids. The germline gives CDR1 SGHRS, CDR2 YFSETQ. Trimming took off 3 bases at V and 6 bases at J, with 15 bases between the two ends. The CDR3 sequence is CASSSLTGQPGELFF. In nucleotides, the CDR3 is TGCGCCAGCAGCTCACTGACCGGACAGCCCGGGGAGCTGTTTTTT.

The CDR3 region is CATTFRRTGEQYF. Written as DNA, the CDR3 is TGTGCCACCACATTCCGCAGGACGGGAGAGCAGTACTTC. The chain uses TRBV2 and TRBJ2-7; D is perhaps TRBD2 (5 bases). Trimming shortened V by 10 bases and J by 7 bases, and 20 bases separated the two germline ends. This CDR3 is 13 amino acids long. Germline-derived CDR1 and CDR2 are SNHLY and FYNNEI. The whole variable domain, filled in from reference TRBV2 and TRBJ2-7, reads EPEVTQTPSHQVTQMGQEVILRCVPISNHLYFYWYRQILGQKVEFLVSFYNNEISEKSEIFDDQFSVERPDGSNFTLKIRSTKLEDSAMYFCATTFRRTGEQYFGPGTRLTVT.

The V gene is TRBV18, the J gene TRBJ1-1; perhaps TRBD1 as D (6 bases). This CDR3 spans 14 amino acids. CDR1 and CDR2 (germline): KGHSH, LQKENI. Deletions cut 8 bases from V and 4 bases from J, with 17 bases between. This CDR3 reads CASTLTGRFTEAFF. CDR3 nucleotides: TGTGCCAGCACCCTTACAGGGCGGTTCACTGAAGCTTTCTTT.